The 5 T cell receptor beta chains listed next were all sequenced from one sample in a study of T cell repertoires in cytomegalovirus infection. MiXCR, run by TCRdb on the reads, gives a single entry per CDR3 protein. The table lists approximately 490,000 distinct CDR3 sequences, approximately 11% of them singletons, with 9.5% to 13% in the top ten. The sequencing input was PBMCs. These receptors were taken from a human donor in good health (CMV status not recorded). Some clones in this sample may be carry-over from other donors' samples.

This clonotype was counted many times. The chain couples TRBV28 to TRBJ1-6, with a possible D match to TRBD1 (6 bases). The germline V gene has CDR1 MDHEN and CDR2 SYDVKM. V was cut by 2 bases and J by 7 bases, with 12 bases left in between. The CDR3 is made up of 15 amino acids. As DNA, the CDR3 is TGTGCCAGCAGTTTAGGGGGCCCGGAAAATTCACCCCTCCACTTT. Encoded protein: CASSLGGPENSPLHF.

This clonotype was counted many times. The chain is built from TRBV7-8 and TRBJ1-2; TRBD1 might be the D (5 bases). V was clipped by 1 base and J by 8 bases, with 17 bases between them. CDR1 is SGHVS and CDR2 is FQNEAQ in the germline V gene. This CDR3 contains 15 residues. DNA of the CDR3: TGTGCCAGCAGCTTAGGGGGCCGAACCCGAGGGGGCTACACCTTC. Residues: CASSLGGRTRGGYTF.

The table lists this clonotype with many counts. The V gene is TRBV6-6, the J gene TRBJ2-5; D may be TRBD1 (5 bases). V dropped 11 bases and J dropped 1 base, with 17 bases sitting between them. This CDR3 spans 14 amino acids. Germline CDR1 MNHNY, CDR2 SVGAGI (reference sequence). The DNA for the CDR3 is TGTGCCGTCCGGGCAGGGCTTCCCCAAGAGACCCAGTACTTC. Translated: CAVRAGLPQETQYF.

This clonotype was seen only a few times. The chain is built from TRBV10-2 and TRBJ2-1; D may be TRBD1 or TRBD2 (6 bases each). The CDR3 covers 16 residues. Germline V lookup: CDR1 WSHSY, CDR2 SAAADI. Trimming cost V 4 bases and J 5 bases, with 18 bases left between them. The CDR3 is CASSVDGGAGNNEQFF. Written as DNA, the CDR3 is TGCGCCAGCAGTGTAGACGGGGGCGCCGGAAACAATGAGCAGTTCTTC.

In its sample, this clonotype was seen many times. The chain carries TRBV7-8 and TRBJ1-4; 7 bases match TRBD1. The CDR3 totals 14 residues. The germline V gene has CDR1 SGHVS and CDR2 FQNEAQ. After removal of 5 bases from V and 2 bases from J, the junction contained 2 bases not matched to a gene. CDR3 nucleotide sequence: TGTGCCAGCAGCCCCAGGGGGACTAATGAAAAACTGTTTTTT. Protein sequence: CASSPRGTNEKLFF. Combining the CDR3 with reference TRBV7-8 and TRBJ1-4 gives the whole variable domain GAGVSQSPRYKVAKRGQDVALRCDPISGHVSLFWYQQALGQGPEFLTYFQNEAQLDKSGLPSDRFFAERPEGSVSTLKIQRTQQEDSAVYLCASSPRGTNEKLFFGSGTQLSVL.